Given below is one T cell receptor beta chain in context. Its antigen remains unidentified. Per-base qualities were not stored, and no clone one base away is much larger. Including the terminal cysteine and phenylalanine, the CDR3 comprises 13 residues. Of the read, only the CDR3 DNA is kept; its 39 bases are in frame from base 1. The germline V gene (reference sequence) supplies CDR1 DFQATT and CDR2 SNEGSKA. Trimming at the junction amounts to 6 bases on V and 5 bases on J, and the germline ends lie 16 bases apart. This sample was included in a study of CD8 T cells in Susac syndrome (dated by TCRdb to between 2017 and 2020). Background for the entire study: Whether CD8+ T cell activation and differentiation in Susac syndrome was antigen driven was tested using repertoire sequencing. The study compared CD8+ T cell repertoire clonality among 12 healthy donors, 14 Susac syndrome patients and some 16 multiple sclerosis patients.

Peripheral blood CD8+ and CD4+ T cells from healthy donors, Susac syndrome patients and multiple sclerosis patients were profiled using high-throughput TCR beta sequencing. The multiple sclerosis controls were treatment-naive patients who had stable or active relapsing-remitting disease and met the revised McDonald criteria. Bulk CD8+ and CD4+ T cells were purified by magnetic negative isolation, while CD8+ TEMRA cells were enriched using FACS. Blood was collected in EDTA tubes and processed within 24 hours, with PBMCs isolated through density gradient centrifugation. PBMCs intended for TCR sequencing were cryopreserved in liquid nitrogen and thawed later in a water bath at 37 degrees C. A purity of at least 90% was achieved for sorted or isolated CD4+, CD8+ and CD8+ TEMRA cells. What the study reported, not specific to this receptor: The number of individuals in the TCR sequencing and HLA analysis was recognized as being relatively small.

RNA was extracted using the RNeasy kit, and roughly 0.5 to 1 ug of the RNA was reverse transcribed with random hexamers. The immunoSEQ multiplex PCR assay, which covers 54 Vbeta and 13 Jbeta segments, was used to amplify TCR beta CDR3 regions. PCR amplification bias was corrected by using a synthetic template baseline for primer optimization and computational correction. Processing in the source paper ran as follows. Reads were annotated to V, D and J genes according to IMGT and were analyzed with immunoSEQ Analyzer, with only productive sequences retained. Clonality was computed as one minus Shannon entropy normalized by log2 of the number of productive unique sequences. For each patient and control, public and private clones were evaluated among the 100 most prevalent clones. Clones were defined as Susac-specific if absent from the healthy and MS cohorts, from around 1,100 published viral clones and from other ImmuneACCESS disease sequences. TCRdb ran its own pipeline on the public reads, namely fastp trimming at Q25 and MiXCR clone calling, and kept in-frame beta chains. Rows matching on CDR3 protein sequence are summarized as one entry with the most common DNA and genes. The V and J calls, along with clone size, are taken from TCRdb and not from the paper's own processing. The sample table shows roughly 150,000 distinct CDR3 sequences, and about 94% are seen once. Roughly 0.19% of the sample rests with the top ten.

What was sequenced was CD8+ T cells from PBMCs. The clonotype originates from a human donor with multiple sclerosis. The rearrangement combines TRBV20-1 with TRBJ2-5; there is no confident call for the D gene. The sequence in DNA is TGCAGTGCCCCCGTTCAGTCCTGGGAGACCCAGTACTTC. Translated, it reads CSAPVQSWETQYF.